This T cell receptor (beta chain) came from a study of response to subunit inactivated influenza vaccine. This clonotype was found a few times. TCRdb reanalysed the RT-PCR reads using MiXCR and keeps one entry per CDR3 protein. Of 600,000 to 850,000 distinct CDR3 sequences in the sample, 14% are singletons; the top ten hold roughly 7.6%. The sample here was PBMCs from blood, taken around 15 days before vaccination. The TCR comes from a man in his fifties who received an inactivated influenza vaccine.

CDR3 protein: CASSTLRGYNEQFF. The CDR3 nucleotides read TGTGCCAGCAGCACTCTCAGGGGTTACAATGAGCAGTTCTTC. This sequence joins TRBV12-3 or TRBV12-4 and TRBJ2-1; tentative D call: TRBD1 (6 bases). CDR3 length: 14 amino acids. V was trimmed by 6 bases and J by 4 bases, leaving 13 bases between them.